Below are 19 T cell receptor beta chains sequenced from a single sample in a study of T cell repertoires in cytomegalovirus infection. TCRdb redid the calling of the reads with MiXCR, one entry per CDR3 protein. The table has hundreds of thousands of distinct CDR3 sequences, roughly 24% seen once. Material for sequencing was CD8+ T cells from PBMCs. Source of these receptors: a human donor in good health (CMV status not recorded). Some clones in this sample may be carry-over from other donors' samples.

This clonotype has more than one count but fewer than ten. CDR3 loop: CASSPGTSRARETQYF. Written as DNA, the CDR3 is TGTGCCAGCAGCCCAGGGACTAGCAGGGCCAGGGAGACCCAGTACTTC. V gene TRBV11-3 combines with J gene TRBJ2-5; 9 bases fit TRBD2. V lost 5 bases and J lost 5; bases outside the gene matches: 12. The germline V gene has CDR1 SGHNT and CDR2 YENEEA. The CDR3 contains 16 residues. The full variable domain, with the rest looked up from reference TRBV11-3 and TRBJ2-5, is EAGVVQSPRYKIIEKKQPVAFWCNPISGHNTLYWYLQNLGQGPELLIRYENEEAVDDSQLPKDRFSAERLKGVDSTLKIQPAELGDSAVYLCASSPGTSRARETQYFGPGTRLLVL.

To note about this clonotype: This could be a read error, since a much larger clone is one nucleotide away. The chain recombines TRBV7-6 with TRBJ1-1; D ambiguous. The germline gives CDR1 SGHVS, CDR2 FNYEAQ. This CDR3 comprises 12 residues. Here the CDR3 reads CAGSLEAVQAFF. The CDR3, as DNA: TGTGCCGGCAGCTTAGAGGCGGTACAAGCTTTCTTT.

The chain carries TRBV29-1 and TRBJ2-1; 7 nucleotides align to TRBD1. V shed 3 bases, J shed 0 bases, and the junction held 8 bases outside the gene matches. The CDR3 has 16 amino acids. Germline assignment: CDR1 SQVTM and CDR2 ANQGSEA. The CDR3 DNA follows: TGCAGCGTTGAGGGGGACAGTAACCTCTCCTACAATGAGCAGTTCTTC. Its translation is CSVEGDSNLSYNEQFF.

This clonotype was seen more than once but under ten times. V gene TRBV20-1 combines with J gene TRBJ2-1, with 11 bases matching TRBD2. After removal of 5 bases from V and 8 bases from J, the junction contained 11 bases not matched to a gene. The CDR3 has 15 residues. From germline, CDR1 is DFQATT and CDR2 SNEGSKA (reference sequence). The CDR3 bases are TGCAGTGCTGCGTCAACTAGCGGGGGTTTAGATGAGCAGTTCTTC. This encodes CSAASTSGGLDEQFF.

The rearrangement uses TRBV9 and TRBJ2-1; 11 nucleotides align to TRBD1. Looked up from germline, CDR1 is SGDLS and CDR2 is YYNGEE. The ends lost 4 bases at V and 5 bases at J; junction bases unmatched: 5. The CDR3 sequence is 15 residues long. The CDR3 nucleotides read TGTGCCAGCAGCACTCCGGGACAGGGGGACAATGAGCAGTTCTTC. Its protein product is CASSTPGQGDNEQFF.

The chain combines TRBV2 with TRBJ2-3; 8 bases fit TRBD2. In germline, CDR1 is SNHLY, CDR2 FYNNEI. After removal of 9 bases from V and 0 bases from J, the junction contained 11 bases not matched to a gene. The CDR3 extends over 16 amino acids. CDR3 region: CARRGLSGGSTDTQYF. The CDR3 coding sequence is TGTGCCAGGAGGGGCTTAAGCGGGGGTAGCACAGATACGCAGTATTTT.

V usage is TRBV6-8 and J usage is TRBJ1-6; the D is unclear. V was trimmed by 6 bases and J by 11 bases, leaving 11 bases between them. Germline V gene sequence: CDR1 MNHGY, CDR2 SAAAGT. This CDR3 has 12 residues. The CDR3 DNA reads TGTGCCAGCAGCCGAGAAAGGCCACCCCTCCACTTT. Protein product: CASSRERPPLHF.

This clonotype was counted ten times or more. The V and J genes are TRBV4-1 and TRBJ1-1; possibly TRBD1 for D (5 bases). The V end lost 1 base, the J end lost 4 bases, and 10 bases lay between the germline ends. This CDR3 comprises 14 residues. Germline CDR1 is MGHRA and CDR2 is YSYEKL. The CDR3 DNA is TGCGCCAGCAGCCAAGTGAGGGGCGGCACTGAAGCTTTCTTT. Its protein is CASSQVRGGTEAFF.

This chain joins TRBV7-9 and TRBJ2-3; unclear D gene. Germline V gene data show CDR1 as SEHNR and CDR2 as FQNEAQ (reference sequence). Trimming removed 1 base at V and 5 bases at J, with 10 bases between. This CDR3 is 14 amino acids long. CDR3 nucleotide sequence: TGTGCCAGCAGCTTAGGAACACGGGTAGATACGCAGTATTTT. It encodes CASSLGTRVDTQYF.

This rearrangement joins TRBV28 to TRBJ2-7; TRBD2 matches 7 bases. Losses at the gene ends were 6 bases for V and 1 base for J; bases not matched to a gene: 9. The germline V gene encodes CDR1 MDHEN and CDR2 SYDVKM. The CDR3 runs 15 residues. The CDR3 DNA reads as TGTGCCAGCAGCGCGCGGGGGTACCCTTCCTACGAGCAGTACGTC. Encoded protein: CASSARGYPSYEQYV.

This clonotype was detected only a few times. The genes are TRBV20-1 and TRBJ1-1; D perhaps matches TRBD1 (5 bases). V shed 8 bases and J shed 1 base, with 11 bases lying between them. The CDR3 covers 12 residues. Germline V lookup: CDR1 DFQATT, CDR2 SNEGSKA (reference sequence). The DNA of the CDR3 is TGCAGTCCAGGGACGGCGAACACTGAAGCTTTCTTT. Translation gives CSPGTANTEAFF.

This sequence joins TRBV14 and TRBJ2-7, with D hard to call. Germline CDR1 SGHDN, CDR2 FVKESK. This CDR3 is built from 12 residues. The V end lost 1 base, the J end lost 5 bases, and 6 bases lay between the germline ends. CDR3 amino acids: CASSQGMNEQYF. Here the CDR3 DNA reads TGTGCCAGCAGCCAAGGTATGAACGAGCAGTACTTC.

The chain joins TRBV18 to TRBJ2-5; D may be TRBD2 (5 bases). In germline, CDR1 is KGHSH, CDR2 LQKENI. V lost 0 bases to trimming and J lost 5 bases, with 10 bases between them. This CDR3 is built from 14 residues. The CDR3 sequence is CASSPPPSRETQYF. CDR3 bases: TGTGCCAGCTCACCACCGCCTAGCCGGGAGACCCAGTACTTC.

This clonotype appeared a few times. The rearrangement joins TRBV20-1 to TRBJ1-2, with a possible D match to TRBD1 (5 bases). V gave up 0 bases and J gave up 3 bases, with 14 bases separating them. CDR1 is DFQATT and CDR2 is SNEGSKA in the germline V gene (reference sequence). This CDR3 spans 15 amino acids. This chain's CDR3 is CSARDPPQGDYGYTF. The CDR3 nucleotides are TGCAGTGCTAGAGATCCCCCCCAGGGCGACTATGGCTACACCTTC.

This clonotype was picked up many times. This sequence joins TRBV7-3 and TRBJ1-3, with D uncertain. CDR1 is SGHTA and CDR2 is FQGTGA in the germline V gene. This CDR3 contains 14 residues. V lost 6 bases to trimming and J lost 3 bases, with 12 bases between them. As DNA, the CDR3 is TGTGCCAGCAGACTAATGGGGATTGGAAACACCATATATTTT. Translated: CASRLMGIGNTIYF.

This clonotype was seen only a few times. This sequence joins TRBV13 and TRBJ2-1; perhaps TRBD2 as D (6 bases). Between the trimmed V and J ends, which lost 1 base and 3 bases, there was a span of 16 bases. Germline-derived CDR1 and CDR2 are PRHDT and FYEKMQ (reference sequence). CDR3 length: 17 amino acids. This CDR3 is CASSLVLGSDYYNEQFF. The CDR3 DNA reads TGTGCCAGCAGCTTAGTGTTGGGGTCGGACTACTACAATGAGCAGTTCTTC.

V usage is TRBV5-1 and J usage is TRBJ2-1, with D perhaps being TRBD1 or TRBD2 (6 bases each). The CDR3 consists of 16 residues. Germline V gives CDR1 SGHRS, CDR2 YFSETQ. V was clipped by 0 bases and J by 4 bases, with 14 bases between them. The chain's CDR3 is CASSLGVGGRYNEQFF. CDR3 DNA sequence: TGCGCCAGCAGCTTGGGTGTGGGGGGCCGTTACAATGAGCAGTTCTTC.

The chain combines TRBV29-1 with TRBJ2-2; perhaps TRBD2 as D (6 bases). Per germline, CDR1 SQVTM and CDR2 ANQGSEA. V lost 5 bases to trimming and J lost 10 bases, with 17 bases between them. The CDR3 has 13 residues. CDR3 sequence reads: CSVLRGEAVELFF. CDR3 nucleotides: TGCAGCGTTTTGCGTGGGGAGGCCGTGGAGCTGTTTTTT.

This chain joins TRBV18 and TRBJ2-6; 7 nucleotides agree with TRBD1. The germline V gene has CDR1 KGHSH and CDR2 LQKENI. With 2 bases clipped from V and 0 bases from J, the junction kept 7 bases outside the gene matches. This CDR3 is built from 18 residues. The CDR3 reads CASSPIDREFSGANVLTF. For the CDR3, the DNA is TGTGCCAGCTCACCAATAGACAGGGAGTTCTCTGGGGCCAACGTCCTGACTTTC.